This T cell receptor beta chain was sequenced for a study of cytomegalovirus exposure and HLA in healthy donors. General study findings and limits: The authors later found most CMV-associated TCR beta chains appeared HLA-restricted.

Primers for the PCR totalled 60 Vbeta and 13 Jbeta. Measured with immunoSEQ multiplex PCR; TCRdb has only the in-frame clones, and not every one. The sample includes some 180,000 clones, around 80% of them seen just once. For this clone: Its target is unknown.

CDR1 MNHEY and CDR2 SVGAGI come from the germline V gene. V was shortened by 5 bases and J by 4 bases, with 9 bases between the two germline ends. The CDR3 has 13 amino acids. This TCR was sampled from a girl between 5 and 17 years old in good health and CMV-seropositive. The rearrangement uses TRBV6-5 and TRBJ2-1, with D uncertain. Sequencing input: PBMCs. CDR3 sequence: CASSPSPYNEQFF. The CDR3 DNA reads as TGTGCCAGCAGTCCCTCCCCTTACAATGAGCAGTTCTTC.